This paragraph reports one TCR beta chain. Its antigen is not known. CDR3 length: 16 amino acids. V was clipped by 6 bases and J by 7 bases, with 22 bases between them. Germline V CDR1 and CDR2: SGHTA, FQGTGA. The sample belongs to a study of cytomegalovirus exposure and HLA in healthy donors. Study summary: Inside one of the first data releases sat tens of millions of unique TCRs taken from HLA-typed donors. Whole-study findings and limits: In an earlier analysis, productive rearrangement rates for most beta V segments clustered near 90% or 30%.

Primers for the PCR totalled 60 Vbeta and 13 Jbeta. Method: immunoSEQ multiplex PCR; TCRdb's copy keeps in-frame clones and lacks some. The table counts 65,000 to 85,000 clones; approximately 1.4% lies in the top ten. V gene TRBV7-3 combines with J gene TRBJ2-1, with D tentatively TRBD2 (5 bases). This clonotype was sampled from a woman aged 55-75 years in good health and CMV-seronegative. Sequenced sample: PBMCs. CDR3 sequence: CASSPHGLPSGNEQFF. CDR3 sequence (DNA): TGTGCCAGCAGTCCACACGGACTCCCCTCGGGGAATGAGCAGTTCTTC.